A selection of T cell receptor beta chains follows, all from one sample in a study of blood T cells in healthy people across ages. TCRdb independently ran MiXCR on the 5' RACE reads; one entry per CDR3 protein. The data contain hundreds of thousands of distinct CDR3 sequences, roughly 50% of them singletons. The specimen was blood. These receptor sequences come from a man aged 35 to 55 in good health. The CDR3 runs from the conserved cysteine through the conserved F or W. A D gene is named only where the DNA matches it firmly. Size tells how often a clone was seen (once, few, many) or the class of an expanded clone, and some rows leave it out.

.	TRBJ2-5	16	TRBV6-5	.	CASSYSSKVGSETQYF	TGTGCCAGCAGTTACTCGAGTAAGGTCGGGTCGGAGACCCAGTACTTC
few	TRBJ2-3	16	TRBV12-3/TRBV12-4	TRBD1	CASSNPGQGAGDTQYF	TGTGCCAGCAGCAACCCCGGACAGGGGGCAGGAGATACGCAGTATTTT
once	TRBJ2-7	16	TRBV7-2	TRBD1	CACSLAGQGRTYEQYF	TGTGCCTGCAGCTTAGCGGGACAGGGGAGGACCTACGAGCAGTACTTC
few	TRBJ2-5	14	TRBV10-3	TRBD1	CAIKSGQGQETQYF	TGTGCCATCAAGTCGGGACAGGGTCAAGAGACCCAGTACTTC
once	TRBJ1-3	16	TRBV28	.	CASSLSVGNSGNTIYF	TGTGCCAGCAGTTTATCCGTGGGGAACTCTGGAAACACCATATATTTT
.	TRBJ1-4	13	TRBV5-1	.	CASSREVREKLFF	TGCGCCAGCTCGAGGGAGGTGCGGGAAAAACTGTTTTTT
once	TRBJ2-7	17	TRBV20-1	.	CSARDRTGPRGGYEQYF	TGCAGTGCTAGAGATAGGACCGGGCCGAGGGGGGGTTACGAGCAGTACTTC
.	TRBJ2-1	15	TRBV29-1	TRBD2	CSVWLGLAGSDEQFF	TGCAGCGTTTGGCTCGGTCTAGCGGGAAGTGATGAGCAGTTCTTC
once	TRBJ2-5	15	TRBV9	.	CASSAAAGRDNEQYF	TGTGCCAGCAGCGCAGCGGCGGGGAGAGACAATGAGCAGTACTTC
few	TRBJ2-7	14	TRBV7-2	TRBD1	CASSFTGEPYEQYF	TGTGCCAGCAGCTTTACAGGGGAACCCTACGAGCAGTACTTC
.	TRBJ2-7	16	TRBV6-2/TRBV6-3	.	CASSDRGTVLSYEQYF	TGTGCCAGCAGCGATCGCGGGACGGTCTTATCCTACGAGCAGTACTTC
few	TRBJ2-3	15	TRBV11-2	TRBD1	CASLRTGASTDTQYF	TGTGCCAGCCTAAGAACAGGGGCGAGCACAGATACGCAGTATTTT
.	TRBJ2-7	14	TRBV20-1	TRBD2	CSARLAGAYYEQYF	TGCAGTGCCAGACTAGCGGGAGCATACTACGAGCAGTACTTC
.	TRBJ1-1	14	TRBV7-9	.	CASSSEGRSTEAFF	TGTGCCAGCAGCTCCGAAGGGAGGAGCACTGAAGCTTTCTTT
.	TRBJ1-5	14	TRBV6-5	TRBD1	CASSWTGGNRPQHF	TGTGCCAGCAGTTGGACAGGGGGCAATCGGCCCCAGCATTTT
.	TRBJ1-2	14	TRBV20-1	TRBD1	CSAGKGTASYGYTF	TGCAGTGCCGGAAAGGGGACAGCGTCCTATGGCTACACCTTC
.	TRBJ2-1	13	TRBV28	.	CASSRRPGQEQFF	TGTGCCAGCAGCCGCCGTCCGGGCCAAGAGCAGTTCTTC
.	TRBJ2-3	16	TRBV7-6	TRBD2	CASSLAPSGTTDTQYF	TGTGCCAGCAGCTTAGCCCCTAGCGGGACCACAGATACGCAGTATTTT
many	TRBJ2-7	14	TRBV12-3/TRBV12-4	TRBD2	CASSLGRGSYEQYF	TGTGCCAGCAGCTTGGGGAGGGGAAGCTACGAGCAGTACTTC
once	TRBJ2-7	13	TRBV21-1	.	CASSTPRPYEQYF	TGTGCCAGCAGCACACCCCGACCCTACGAGCAGTACTTC
.	TRBJ2-5	22	TRBV6-2/TRBV6-3	TRBD2	CASSYPQGSAGANPPHQETQYF	TGTGCCAGCAGTTACCCTCAGGGGTCAGCGGGGGCGAACCCACCTCACCAAGAGACCCAGTACTTC
few	TRBJ2-7	15	TRBV28	.	CASRTDGSRQYEQYF	TGTGCCAGCAGGACGGACGGGTCTAGGCAATACGAGCAGTACTTC
few	TRBJ2-7	16	TRBV25-1	.	CASSHINRDFRYEQYF	TGTGCCAGCAGCCACATAAACCGGGACTTTAGATACGAGCAGTACTTC
.	TRBJ2-6	16	TRBV10-2	.	CASSEGGGSGANVLTF	TGCGCCAGCAGTGAAGGGGGAGGGTCTGGGGCCAACGTCCTGACTTTC
many	TRBJ2-3	15	TRBV5-8	.	CASSPGSGSTDTQYF	TGTGCCAGCAGCCCGGGTAGCGGTAGCACAGATACGCAGTATTTT
.	TRBJ2-2	16	TRBV7-6	.	CASSFEGGGNTGELFF	TGTGCCAGCAGCTTTGAAGGAGGAGGGAACACCGGGGAGCTGTTTTTT
.	TRBJ1-1	14	TRBV3-1	.	CASSQDMGISGAFF	TGTGCCAGCAGCCAAGATATGGGAATCTCTGGAGCTTTCTTT
.	TRBJ2-1	15	TRBV20-1	.	CSVLDTGPRGNEQFF	TGCAGTGTGCTGGATACGGGACCGCGAGGCAATGAGCAGTTCTTC
.	TRBJ2-5	11	TRBV7-9	.	CASLEVETQYF	TGTGCCAGCCTAGAGGTTGAGACCCAGTACTTC
.	TRBJ1-1	14	TRBV18	.	CASSPELGNTEAFF	TGTGCCAGCTCACCTGAATTGGGGAACACTGAAGCTTTCTTT
.	TRBJ2-5	15	TRBV7-2	.	CASSLGQVVQETQYF	TGTGCCAGCAGCTTAGGTCAGGTAGTCCAAGAGACCCAGTACTTC
few	TRBJ2-3	16	TRBV4-1	TRBD2	CASSQIAGGITDTQYF	TGCGCCAGCAGCCAGATAGCGGGAGGAATCACAGATACGCAGTATTTT
.	TRBJ2-1	15	TRBV12-3/TRBV12-4	.	CASSPEAGYYNEQFF	TGTGCCAGCAGTCCCGAAGCGGGTTATTACAATGAGCAGTTCTTC
.	TRBJ2-7	13	TRBV5-5	.	CASSYGQFYEQYF	TGTGCCAGCAGCTATGGACAATTCTACGAGCAGTACTTC
once	TRBJ2-2	15	TRBV7-2	.	CASSQLTLATGELFF	TGTGCCAGCAGCCAACTGACCCTTGCCACCGGGGAGCTGTTTTTT
.	TRBJ1-1	15	TRBV27	.	CASRNVGQQNTEAFF	TGTGCCAGCAGAAACGTAGGACAGCAAAACACTGAAGCTTTCTTT
.	TRBJ2-2	14	TRBV11-1	TRBD1	CASTQGVSTGELFF	TGTGCCAGCACCCAGGGGGTATCGACCGGGGAGCTGTTTTTT
.	TRBJ2-4	16	TRBV28	.	CASSFPGQNYKNIQYF	TGTGCCAGCAGTTTTCCTGGGCAGAACTACAAAAACATTCAGTACTTC
few	TRBJ1-5	15	TRBV20-1	TRBD1	CSARLGQGAFQPQHF	TGCAGTGCTAGATTGGGTCAGGGGGCCTTCCAGCCCCAGCATTTT
few	TRBJ2-7	14	TRBV25-1	.	CASSEGGKSDEQYF	TGTGCCAGCAGCGAGGGGGGTAAATCCGACGAGCAGTACTTC
few	TRBJ1-2	14	TRBV7-9	.	CASSLSGRLDGYTF	TGTGCCAGCAGCTTAAGCGGCAGATTGGATGGCTACACCTTC
.	TRBJ2-5	18	TRBV15	TRBD1	CATSRDSEQGAYMETQYF	TGTGCCACCAGCAGGGATTCGGAACAGGGGGCCTATATGGAGACCCAGTACTTC
.	TRBJ2-5	14	TRBV12-3/TRBV12-4	.	CASSPGPIQETQYF	TGTGCCAGCAGTCCCGGACCGATCCAAGAGACCCAGTACTTC
.	TRBJ1-2	13	TRBV29-1	.	CSVPAGREYGYTF	TGCAGCGTGCCGGCAGGAAGGGAGTATGGCTACACCTTC
many	TRBJ2-1	13	TRBV28	.	CASTTAGLNEQFF	TGTGCCAGCACGACAGCAGGTCTCAATGAGCAGTTCTTC
.	TRBJ2-1	14	TRBV4-1	.	CASSSPASMGEQFF	TGCGCCAGCAGCTCCCCCGCGTCGATGGGTGAGCAGTTCTTC
.	TRBJ1-6	15	TRBV7-8	.	CATFQLQLGYSPLHF	TGTGCCACCTTCCAGTTGCAGTTGGGGTATTCACCCCTCCACTTT
.	TRBJ2-5	16	TRBV20-1	TRBD1	CSARGKGQGALETQYF	TGCAGTGCTAGAGGAAAGGGACAGGGGGCTCTAGAGACCCAGTACTTC
.	TRBJ2-7	16	TRBV12-3/TRBV12-4	TRBD1	CASSLGRRKGGGEQYF	TGTGCCAGCAGTTTAGGCAGGCGTAAAGGGGGCGGCGAGCAGTACTTC
once	TRBJ1-4	17	TRBV6-1	.	CASSEENRVTTNEKLFF	TGTGCCAGCAGTGAAGAAAACAGGGTGACAACTAATGAAAAACTGTTTTTT
.	TRBJ1-2	14	TRBV12-3/TRBV12-4	.	CAHSNPTETSGYTF	TGTGCCCACAGCAACCCGACAGAGACAAGTGGCTACACCTTC
.	TRBJ2-5	15	TRBV7-8	.	CASSFGGGARETQYF	TGTGCCAGCAGCTTTGGTGGGGGGGCTCGGGAGACCCAGTACTTC
few	TRBJ2-1	17	TRBV4-2	TRBD2	CASSQDVAGAVYNEQFF	TGTGCCAGCAGCCAAGATGTAGCGGGGGCCGTTTACAATGAGCAGTTCTTC
.	TRBJ2-3	15	TRBV24-1	.	CATSDPQGFRGTQYF	TGTGCCACCAGTGATCCTCAGGGGTTCCGCGGTACGCAGTATTTT
.	TRBJ2-3	14	TRBV7-3	.	CASSLEDYTDTQYF	TGTGCCAGCAGCCTGGAGGACTACACAGATACGCAGTATTTT
.	TRBJ2-1	14	TRBV7-8	.	CASSYRDNYDEQFF	TGTGCCAGCAGCTACCGGGACAATTATGATGAGCAGTTCTTC
few	TRBJ2-7	14	TRBV7-2	.	CASSQTDRSYEQYF	TGTGCCAGCAGCCAAACGGACCGCTCCTACGAGCAGTACTTC
.	TRBJ1-2	14	TRBV7-3	.	CASSPGPDGYGYTF	TGTGCCAGCAGCCCCGGACCTGATGGCTATGGCTACACCTTC
.	TRBJ2-2	15	TRBV9	.	CASSAGEGVTGELFF	TGTGCCAGCAGCGCGGGGGAAGGAGTAACCGGGGAGCTGTTTTTT